This T cell receptor beta chain was recovered during a study of blood T cell repertoires in COVID-19. Study context: Specimens from acute and convalescent COVID-19 originated in the United States, Italy and Spain.

Germline V gene data show CDR1 as MNHEY and CDR2 as SMNVEV (reference sequence). The CDR3 spans 15 residues. Trimming at V came to 6 bases and at J to 2 bases, leaving 4 bases not matched to a gene. Per the study methods: Amplification of reference gene primers provided the estimated nucleated cell counts. Clones were read by immunoSEQ multiplex PCR, and TCRdb kept only the in-frame ones, dropping some. The V and J calls and the clone size are those of that table, but D and trimming were determined from the DNA. This table holds hundreds of thousands of clones, about 88% found once. This clone was detected only a few times.

The J gene is TRBJ2-7, the V gene TRBV27; 13 bases fit TRBD2. Sample: peripheral blood. This TCR came from a woman between 65 and 79 years old with COVID-19, enrolled during active disease. DNA for the CDR3: TGTGCCAGCAGCTTGGGACTAGCGGGGCCCTACGAGCAGTACTTC. Translation gives CASSLGLAGPYEQYF.